A single T cell receptor beta chain is shown here with its context. Clones were read by immunoSEQ multiplex PCR, and TCRdb kept only the in-frame ones, dropping some. The data hold roughly 60,000 clones, with 85% observed a single time. This CDR3 spans 15 amino acids. CDR1 and CDR2 (germline): KGHSY, FQNENV. The V end lost 4 bases, the J end lost 1 base, and 8 bases lay between the germline ends. This sample was taken from a study of OX40 agonist ivuxolimab in advanced cancers. Sequences were derived from CD4+ or CD8+ T cells sorted from blood, sampled in a trial of the OX40 agonist ivuxolimab. The chain is built from TRBV16 and TRBJ2-6; D may be TRBD1 (5 bases). This sequence was found in an adult with an advanced solid tumor such as melanoma, head and neck, liver or kidney cancer. CDR3 nucleotide sequence: TGTGCCAGCAGCCCGGACATTTCTGGGGCCAACGTCCTGACTTTC. Translated: CASSPDISGANVLTF.